This is a list of T cell receptor beta chains from one sample in a study of beta chain features in type 1 diabetes. The data were produced by immunoSEQ multiplex PCR, yet TCRdb's version contains in-frame clones alone and is incomplete. In the table there are 120,000 or so clones, roughly 17% of which are singletons. Sequencing was done on a sample of central memory CD4+ T cells from blood. These TCRs come from a man between 18 and 35 years old with type 1 diabetes. The CDR3 runs from the conserved cysteine through the conserved F or W. Each record gives: V gene, clone size, D gene, J gene, CDR3 DNA, CDR3 protein. The D gene is left open where the match is weak. A clone size is listed for some rows: how often the clone was seen (once, few, many), or a class if it is expanded.

>TRBV4-3|few|NA|TRBJ2-6
TGCGCCAGCAGCCAAGGCTGGGCAGCCAGGGCCAACGTCCTGACTTTC
CASSQGWAARANVLTF
>TRBV7-2|many|NA|TRBJ2-1
TGTGCCAGCAGCTTAGATGCAGGTGAGCAGTTCTTC
CASSLDAGEQFF
>TRBV9|NA|NA|TRBJ2-3
TGTGCCAGCAGCGTAGACGCGGGTGGTACGCAGTATTTT
CASSVDAGGTQYF
>TRBV27|few|NA|TRBJ1-6
TGTGCCAGCAGTTTCACAGACAGTCCCCTCCACTTT
CASSFTDSPLHF
>TRBV27|NA|TRBD2|TRBJ2-1
TGTGCCAGCAGTTCCGGACTAGCGGACTACAATGAGCAGTTCTTC
CASSSGLADYNEQFF
>TRBV9|NA|TRBD1|TRBJ1-5
TGTGCCAGCAGCCCCGAGGGAGGGACAGGGTATAATCAGCCCCAGCATTTT
CASSPEGGTGYNQPQHF
>TRBV7-2|NA|NA|TRBJ2-7
TGTGCCAGCAGCCAAAACAGCGGTTACGAGCAGTACTTC
CASSQNSGYEQYF
>TRBV4-3|NA|NA|TRBJ2-3
TGCGCCAGCAGCTCGCGACACTCTCGTGGAGATACGCAGTATTTT
CASSSRHSRGDTQYF
>TRBV14|NA|TRBD1|TRBJ2-7
TGTGCCAGCAGCCACCTCCGGGACAGGGGGCGGTACGAGCAGTACTTC
CASSHLRDRGRYEQYF
>TRBV7-9|few|NA|TRBJ2-3
TGTGCCAGCAGCTCGAGTGGAGATACGCAGTATTTT
CASSSSGDTQYF
>TRBV29-1|many|NA|TRBJ2-1
TGCAGCGTTGCAGGGGAGATCTCCTACAATGAGCAGTTCTTC
CSVAGEISYNEQFF
>TRBV21-1|few|NA|TRBJ2-3
TGTGCCAGAGATCGAAGCGCAGGCCCTAGCACAGATACGCAGTATTTT
CARDRSAGPSTDTQYF
>TRBV7-2|NA|NA|TRBJ1-5
TGTGCCAGCTCCCTGTTGGGGTCCGATCAGCCCCAGCATTTT
CASSLLGSDQPQHF
>TRBV30|NA|NA|TRBJ2-5
TGTGCCTGGAGGCAAGAGACCCAGTACTTC
CAWRQETQYF
>TRBV7-2|few|NA|TRBJ2-4
TGTGCCAGCAGCTTAGTCGCGGGGGACAGTAAAAACATTCAGTACTTC
CASSLVAGDSKNIQYF
>TRBV2|many|NA|TRBJ2-3
TGTGCCAGCAGTGAAGCAACAGATACGCAGTATTTT
CASSEATDTQYF
>TRBV7-2|few|NA|TRBJ2-7
TGTGCCAGCAGCTTACAGGGAACCTACGAGCAGTACTTC
CASSLQGTYEQYF
>TRBV2|NA|TRBD2|TRBJ2-1
TGTGCCAGCAGGGCTTGGACTAGCGGCCTTGGCGATGAGCAGTTCTTC
CASRAWTSGLGDEQFF
>TRBV2|NA|NA|TRBJ1-6
TGTGCCAGCAGTGATGAATCACCCCTCCACTTT
CASSDESPLHF